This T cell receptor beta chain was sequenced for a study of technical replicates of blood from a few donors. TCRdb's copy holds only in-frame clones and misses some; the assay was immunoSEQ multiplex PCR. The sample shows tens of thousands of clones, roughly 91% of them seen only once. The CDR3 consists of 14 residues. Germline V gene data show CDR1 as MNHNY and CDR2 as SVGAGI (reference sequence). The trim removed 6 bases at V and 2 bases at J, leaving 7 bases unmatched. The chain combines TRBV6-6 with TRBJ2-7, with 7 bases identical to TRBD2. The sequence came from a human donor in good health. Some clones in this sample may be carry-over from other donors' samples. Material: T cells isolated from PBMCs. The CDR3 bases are TGTGCCAGCAGGCCAGCGGGGACTCCCTACGAGCAGTACTTC. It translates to CASRPAGTPYEQYF.